What follows are 13 T cell receptor beta chains derived from one specimen sequenced in a study of blood T cell repertoires in COVID-19. Using immunoSEQ multiplex PCR, the repertoire was profiled, and TCRdb retains in-frame clones only, with some absent. The repertoire holds about 170,000 clones, with 70% to 80% as singletons. Sequenced input: PBMCs or T cells enriched from blood (not recorded which). The source is a woman in her seventies in a cohort exposed to, infected with or recovered from COVID-19 (not recorded which).

This clone has more than one count but fewer than ten. This chain uses TRBV7-9 with TRBJ2-2; tentatively, D is TRBD2 (5 bases). The germline CDR1 and CDR2 sequences are SEHNR and FQNEAQ (reference sequence). The CDR3 is 16 residues long. The V end lost 1 base, the J end lost 1 base, and 10 bases lay between the germline ends. CDR3 sequence (DNA): TGTGCCAGCAGCTTAGGAGGGAGAGGGAACACCGGGGAGCTGTTTTTT. It specifies CASSLGGRGNTGELFF.

This clone has only a few counts. This chain uses TRBV28 with TRBJ2-1; D unclear. This CDR3 is built from 11 residues. Trimming removed 6 bases at V and 5 bases at J, with 5 bases between. Germline CDR1 MDHEN, CDR2 SYDVKM. CDR3 sequence: CASSLDNEQFF. CDR3 nucleotide sequence: TGTGCCAGCAGCCTCGACAATGAGCAGTTCTTC.

The gene calls are TRBV7-2 and TRBJ1-5; a weak D match, TRBD1 (5 bases). Trimming pared 4 bases from V and 3 bases from J, leaving 10 bases between. Looked up from germline, CDR1 is SGHTA and CDR2 is FQGNSA. CDR3 size: 14 residues. CDR3 sequence (DNA): TGTGCCAGCAGCTCGACAGCTCTCAATCAGCCCCAGCATTTT. Its protein product is CASSSTALNQPQHF. Full variable domain (outside the CDR3, taken from reference TRBV7-2 and TRBJ1-5): GAGVSQSPSNKVTEKGKDVELRCDPISGHTALYWYRQSLGQGLEFLIYFQGNSAPDKSGLPSDRFSAERTGGSVSTLTIQRTQQEDSAVYLCASSSTALNQPQHFGDGTRLSIL.

The gene calls are TRBV28 and TRBJ2-7; D is unclear. CDR3 size: 11 residues. V lost 5 bases, J lost 6 bases, and 8 bases lay in between. Per the germline V gene, CDR1 is MDHEN and CDR2 is SYDVKM. The CDR3 is CASSSLVEQYF. The DNA for the CDR3 is TGTGCCAGCAGTAGCCTCGTCGAGCAGTACTTC.

The chain employs TRBV12-5 and TRBJ2-5; D is ambiguous. CDR3 length: 13 residues. Germline V gene data show CDR1 as LGHNT and CDR2 as FRNRAP. V was cut by 7 bases and J by 5 bases, with 14 bases left in between. In DNA, the CDR3 is TGTGCTAGTGCCCTTACGGGTGATGAGACCCAGTACTTC. Amino acid sequence: CASALTGDETQYF.

As concerns this clone: The same CDR3 also results from other DNA sequences found in this sample. The J gene is TRBJ1-1, the V gene TRBV11-3, with a weak D call TRBD1 (5 bases). Trimming removed 3 bases at V and 4 bases at J, with 9 bases between. CDR1 is SGHNT, CDR2 YENEEA, per germline. This CDR3 is 13 amino acids long. The chain's CDR3 is CASSLRGGTEAFF. DNA for the CDR3: TGTGCCAGCAGCTTGCGGGGGGGCACTGAAGCTTTCTTT.

The V call is TRBV30, the J call TRBJ1-2; possible D gene TRBD1, 5 bases. V lost 4 bases and J lost 8, with 17 bases in between. Germline CDR1 is GTSNPN and CDR2 is SVGIG (reference sequence). The CDR3 runs to 13 residues. The CDR3 loop reads CAWKDPRGEGYTF. CDR3 nucleotide sequence: TGTGCCTGGAAAGACCCTCGGGGGGAAGGCTACACCTTC.

This clone was seen more than once but under ten times. The chain links TRBV27 to TRBJ1-6; TRBD1 matches at 8 bases. V was clipped by 5 bases and J by 7 bases; unmatched bases: 4. This CDR3 spans 14 amino acids. Germline-derived CDR1 and CDR2 are MNHEY and SMNVEV (reference sequence). CDR3 loop: CASSLQGVNSPLHF. CDR3 in DNA: TGTGCCAGCAGTCTACAGGGGGTAAATTCACCCCTCCACTTT.

The V call is TRBV7-9, the J call TRBJ2-5; 11 nucleotides align to TRBD1. CDR1 and CDR2 (germline): SEHNR, FQNEAQ (reference sequence). V lost 5 bases, J lost 5 bases, and 10 bases stayed unmatched. This CDR3 comprises 16 residues. In nucleotides, the CDR3 is TGTGCCAGCAGCACACCGGACAGGGGGCGAGGGGAGACCCAGTACTTC. It codes for CASSTPDRGRGETQYF.

The table lists this clone with a few counts. The chain combines TRBV3-1 (or the pseudogene TRBV3-2) with TRBJ1-4; D gene unclear. CDR1 is LGHDT, CDR2 YNNKEL, per germline (reference sequence). This CDR3 is built from 16 residues. Between the trimmed V and J ends, which lost 1 base and 0 bases, there was a span of 9 bases. The chain's CDR3 is CASSQGVATTNEKLFF. The CDR3 nucleotides are TGTGCCAGCAGCCAAGGTGTCGCGACAACTAATGAAAAACTGTTTTTT.

This clone appeared a single time. The gene calls are TRBV18 and TRBJ1-5; unclear D gene. Trimming removed 3 bases from V and 0 bases from J, with 6 bases in between. This CDR3 is 14 amino acids long. Germline CDR1 KGHSH, CDR2 LQKENI. This CDR3 is CASSPRYSNQPQHF. In DNA, the CDR3 is TGTGCCAGCTCACCGAGGTATAGCAATCAGCCCCAGCATTTT.

This clone was seen a single time. The V gene is TRBV9, the J gene TRBJ1-1; D ambiguous. V was shortened by 2 bases and J by 0 bases, with 8 bases between the two germline ends. The CDR3 loop spans 14 amino acids. The germline V gene has CDR1 SGDLS and CDR2 YYNGEE. The CDR3 sequence: CASSVRPMNTEAFF. The CDR3 coding sequence is TGTGCCAGCAGCGTCAGGCCAATGAACACTGAAGCTTTCTTT.

This clone was seen ten or more times. The genes are TRBV6-5 and TRBJ1-5, with TRBD1 matching over 7 bases. The CDR3 loop spans 15 amino acids. Germline V gene data show CDR1 as MNHEY and CDR2 as SVGAGI. The ends lost 5 bases at V and 5 bases at J; junction bases unmatched: 9. DNA for the CDR3: TGTGCCAGCAGTACCTCGTACAGGGGTGATCAGCCCCAGCATTTT. Protein product: CASSTSYRGDQPQHF.